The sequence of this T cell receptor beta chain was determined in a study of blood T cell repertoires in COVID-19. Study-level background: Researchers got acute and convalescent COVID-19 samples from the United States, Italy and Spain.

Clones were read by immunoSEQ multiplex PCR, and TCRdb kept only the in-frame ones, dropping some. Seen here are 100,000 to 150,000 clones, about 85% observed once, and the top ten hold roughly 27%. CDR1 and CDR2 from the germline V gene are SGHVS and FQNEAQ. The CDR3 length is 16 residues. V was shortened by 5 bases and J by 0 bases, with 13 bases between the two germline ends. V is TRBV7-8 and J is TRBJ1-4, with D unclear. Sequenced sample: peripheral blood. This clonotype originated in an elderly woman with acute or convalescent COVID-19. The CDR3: CASSPRGVATNEKLFF. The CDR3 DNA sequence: TGTGCCAGCAGCCCTCGGGGAGTTGCAACTAATGAAAAACTGTTTTTT.